The entry below describes one T cell receptor beta chain. This specimen comes from a study of blood T cell repertoires in COVID-19. Overall study: PBMCs, B-cell-depleted T cells, or T cells provided the cDNA or gDNA that made up the material.

The method was immunoSEQ multiplex PCR; TCRdb's version includes in-frame clones alone and lacks a portion of them. In the table there are about 440,000 clones, around 88% of which are singletons. J gave up 4 bases and V 1 base, and 2 bases lay outside the gene matches. The CDR3 loop spans 15 amino acids. Germline V lookup: CDR1 SGHTA, CDR2 FQGNSA. Those enrolled in Seattle joined during active infection and were followed longitudinally afterward. This sequence joins TRBV7-2 and TRBJ2-2; the match to TRBD1 covers 8 bases. Sample: peripheral blood. The origin of this receptor is a woman between 50 and 59 years old with COVID-19, enrolled during active disease. The CDR3 DNA sequence: TGTGCCAGCAGCTTAGGACAGGGGATCACCGGGGAGCTGTTTTTT. Translating gives CASSLGQGITGELFF. Combining the CDR3 with reference TRBV7-2 and TRBJ2-2 gives the whole variable domain GAGVSQSPSNKVTEKGKDVELRCDPISGHTALYWYRQSLGQGLEFLIYFQGNSAPDKSGLPSDRFSAERTGGSVSTLTIQRTQQEDSAVYLCASSLGQGITGELFFGEGSRLTVL.